These T cell receptor beta chains were read from a single sample in a study of blood T cell repertoires in COVID-19. Profiling relied on immunoSEQ multiplex PCR, and the TCRdb table lists in-frame clones only, not all of them. The sample records 150,000 to 200,000 clones, approximately 82% being singletons. The source material was peripheral blood. Receptors originate from a woman between 40 and 55 years old with COVID-19, enrolled during active disease. The CDR3 runs from the conserved cysteine through the conserved F or W. A D gene is named only where the DNA matches it firmly. Part of the rows lack a size; the others show once, few, many or a class for expanded clones.

clone size	J gene	V gene	D gene	CDR3 DNA	CDR3 protein
-	TRBJ1-2	TRBV6-5	-	TGTGCCAGCACCCGGGACCCCGGAGGGTATGGCTACACCTTC	CASTRDPGGYGYTF
-	TRBJ1-1	TRBV5-1	-	TGCGCCAGCAGCTTGGACGGGGGGCGGAGAACTGAAGCTTTCTTT	CASSLDGGRRTEAFF
-	TRBJ2-2	TRBV2	-	TGTGCCAGCAGTGTCTACCCCGGGGAGCTGTTTTTT	CASSVYPGELFF
-	TRBJ2-5	TRBV14	-	TGTGCCAGCAGCCTACAGGTACAATCGGAGACCCAGTACTTC	CASSLQVQSETQYF
-	TRBJ2-4	TRBV30	TRBD2	TGTGCCTGGAATGGGGGGGTCCAAGAAAACATTCAGTACTTC	CAWNGGVQENIQYF
-	TRBJ1-4	TRBV2	-	TGTGCCAGCAGTGAAATAAAGGCCGGGAGTGAAAAACTGTTTTTT	CASSEIKAGSEKLFF
-	TRBJ2-3	TRBV9	-	TGTGCCAGCAGCGTACTGGTGGGGGGAGATACGCAGTATTTT	CASSVLVGGDTQYF
-	TRBJ2-2	TRBV10-1	TRBD2	TGCGCCAGCGGGACTAGCGGGCCCGGGGAGCTGTTTTTT	CASGTSGPGELFF
-	TRBJ2-7	TRBV19	TRBD1	TGTGCCAGTAGGCAGGGGGCGGCTTCTCAGGAGCAGTACTTC	CASRQGAASQEQYF
-	TRBJ2-7	TRBV7-3	-	TGTGCCAGCAGCTTAAACGGTCGGGAGCAGTACTTC	CASSLNGREQYF
-	TRBJ2-3	TRBV15	TRBD2	TGTGCCACCAGCAGGGGGGGACTAGGCACAGATACGCAGTATTTT	CATSRGGLGTDTQYF
-	TRBJ2-1	TRBV7-9	-	TGTGCCAGCAGCCCCGTGGGGGCGGGAGAGTACAATGAGCAGTTCTTC	CASSPVGAGEYNEQFF
-	TRBJ2-3	TRBV30	TRBD1	TGTGCCTGGTGGGGACAGCGCACAGATACGCAGTATTTT	CAWWGQRTDTQYF
-	TRBJ2-7	TRBV14	-	TGTGCCAGCAGCCAAGATAACAGGGTGTACGAGCAGTACTTC	CASSQDNRVYEQYF
-	TRBJ2-5	TRBV28	TRBD1	TGTGCCAGCAGTAACCGCCCCGGACAGGGAGGTAAATCGGAGACCCAGTACTTC	CASSNRPGQGGKSETQYF
-	TRBJ2-3	TRBV5-6	TRBD2	TGTGCCAGCAGCTCGGGACTAGCGGGCACAGATACGCAGTATTTT	CASSSGLAGTDTQYF
-	TRBJ2-3	TRBV14	TRBD1	TGTGCCAGCTCACCTTTACCCGGGACAGGAGGAGATACGCAGTATTTT	CASSPLPGTGGDTQYF
-	TRBJ1-4	TRBV28	-	TGTGCCAGCAGTTTACGGGACACCTTCAAACTGTTTTTT	CASSLRDTFKLFF
-	TRBJ2-5	TRBV9	TRBD2	TGTGCCAGCAGCGTAACGGGGAGGGGCCTGGGAGAGACCCAGTACTTC	CASSVTGRGLGETQYF
-	TRBJ2-3	TRBV6-5	TRBD2	TGTGCCAGCAGTAACACCGGGACTAGCGGAGATACGCAGTATTTT	CASSNTGTSGDTQYF
-	TRBJ2-2	TRBV4-1	-	TGCGCCAGCAGCCAACAAACAGGGATAAGCGGGGAGCTGTTTTTT	CASSQQTGISGELFF
once	TRBJ2-1	TRBV15	-	TGTGCCACCAGCAGACCCCTGCGGAGTTTCGACAATGAGCAGTTCTTC	CATSRPLRSFDNEQFF
once	TRBJ2-7	TRBV19	TRBD1	TGTGCCAGTAGTCTCCGGGACAGTGATACCTACGAGCAGTACTTC	CASSLRDSDTYEQYF
-	TRBJ1-1	TRBV3-1/TRBV3-2	-	TGTGCCAGCAGCCAAGAACTTGCCGCGACTGAAGCTTTCTTT	CASSQELAATEAFF
-	TRBJ2-3	TRBV21-1	-	TGTGCCAGCAGCAAAAAAAGGAGGGGACTAGCAGGCTCAGATACGCAGTATTTT	CASSKKRRGLAGSDTQYF
-	TRBJ2-3	TRBV19	TRBD1	TGTGCCAGTAGTATAGATCACGGGACAGGGGGCATGGATACGCAGTATTTT	CASSIDHGTGGMDTQYF
-	TRBJ2-6	TRBV18	TRBD2	TGTGCCAGCTCACCCTTTCGCCTAGCGGGAACTCTACGAGGGGCCAACGTCCTGACTTTC	CASSPFRLAGTLRGANVLTF
-	TRBJ2-1	TRBV7-9	TRBD2	TGTGCCAGCAGCTTAGGGACTAGTTCGGGCAATGAGCAGTTCTTC	CASSLGTSSGNEQFF
-	TRBJ2-7	TRBV5-1	-	TGCGCCAGCAGCGAGGATCCCGTCTCCTACGAGCAGTACTTC	CASSEDPVSYEQYF
few	TRBJ1-2	TRBV27	-	TGTGCCAGCAGTTTAGCTGCGGCAGCTAACTATGGCTACACCTTC	CASSLAAAANYGYTF
-	TRBJ2-7	TRBV28	TRBD2	TGTGCCAGCAGAGGGACTAGCGGGCACTACGAGCAGTACTTC	CASRGTSGHYEQYF
-	TRBJ2-2	TRBV19	TRBD2	TGTGCCAGCCTGGGGGGGAGATCGAACACCGGGGAGCTGTTTTTT	CASLGGRSNTGELFF
-	TRBJ2-1	TRBV6-5	-	TGTGCCAGCAGCCTTACCGACGGGTCCAATGAGCAGTTCTTC	CASSLTDGSNEQFF
-	TRBJ2-2	TRBV5-4	-	TGTGCCAGCAGCTTGAGGCGGAACCCGAACACCGGGGAGCTGTTTTTT	CASSLRRNPNTGELFF
-	TRBJ2-7	TRBV5-6	-	TGTGCCAGCAGCTTGGACGGACTATCCTACGAGCAGTACTTC	CASSLDGLSYEQYF
-	TRBJ2-5	TRBV15	-	TGTGCCACCAGCAGAGATGGCAGGAGGCAAGAGACCCAGTACTTC	CATSRDGRRQETQYF
-	TRBJ2-1	TRBV18	-	TGTGCCAGCTCACCACAACAGGGTTCGTTCAATGAGCAGTTCTTC	CASSPQQGSFNEQFF
few	TRBJ2-2	TRBV29-1	-	TGCAGCGTTGGCTCCAACAGAGAAACCGGGGAGCTGTTTTTT	CSVGSNRETGELFF
-	TRBJ1-1	TRBV29-1	-	TGCAGCGCGATTAGCGGGGAGGGCACTGAAGCTTTCTTT	CSAISGEGTEAFF
-	TRBJ2-1	TRBV28	TRBD2	TGTGCCAGCAGCCAGCCGGGACTAGGAGCAGGTGAGCAGTTCTTC	CASSQPGLGAGEQFF